The clone carrying this TCR beta chain has just one count. Clones were sequenced by immunoSEQ multiplex PCR, and TCRdb holds only the in-frame ones, with some missing. The sample has over 75,000 clones, roughly 89% seen once; the top ten hold under 2.5%. This sample is drawn from a study of T cell responses to AZD1222 COVID-19 vaccine. With 3 bases removed from V and 6 bases from J, the gap between germline ends came to 13 bases. The CDR3 is made up of 14 amino acids. CDR1 is SGDLS and CDR2 is YYNGEE in the germline V gene. The rearrangement joins TRBV9 to TRBJ2-1, with D maybe TRBD2 (7 bases). The specimen was peripheral blood, collected on day 0 of AZD1222 vaccination. The TCR sequence derives from an adult in good health. This chain's CDR3 is CASSDPGGLNEQFF. Written as DNA, the CDR3 is TGTGCCAGCAGCGACCCCGGGGGGCTCAATGAGCAGTTCTTC.